Below, 5 T cell receptor beta chains from the same sample are listed, as sequenced in a study of cytotoxic CD8 clonotypes in ibrutinib-treated CLL. Repertoires were generated with immunoSEQ multiplex PCR, while TCRdb's copy carries only in-frame clones and drops some. The sample shows 150,000 or so clones, 84% of them seen only once. The sequenced sample was PBMCs, obtained after 24 months of ibrutinib treatment. The receptor source for this set is a human donor with chronic lymphocytic leukemia.

The sample holds a few counts of this clone. The chain carries TRBV6-1 and TRBJ2-1; no clear D. The CDR3 is 15 residues long. Germline values: CDR1 MNHNS, CDR2 SASEGT. Trimming left V 1 base short and J 3 bases short, with 10 bases between. CDR3 sequence: CASSEGHQVYNEQFF. As DNA, the CDR3 is TGTGCCAGCAGTGAAGGGCATCAGGTCTACAATGAGCAGTTCTTC.

The rearrangement links TRBV27 to TRBJ2-2; TRBD1 matches 7 bases. V lost 6 bases, J lost 7 bases, and 14 bases stayed unmatched. The CDR3 totals 16 residues. Looked up from germline, CDR1 is MNHEY and CDR2 is SMNVEV (reference sequence). In DNA form, the CDR3 reads TGTGCCAGCAGCCAGAGACAGGGCCCCTTCAGCGGGGAGCTGTTTTTT. This codes for CASSQRQGPFSGELFF.

The chain carries TRBV19 and TRBJ2-1; TRBD1 agrees at 7 bases. The length of the CDR3 is 16 residues. Germline-derived CDR1 and CDR2 are LNHDA and SQIVND (reference sequence). The V and J ends lost 9 bases and 8 bases, in that order; junction bases with no gene match: 19. The CDR3 region is CASSANRDRVGDEQFF. The CDR3, as DNA: TGTGCCAGCTCAGCGAACAGAGACAGGGTTGGAGATGAGCAGTTCTTC.

The chain carries TRBV6-6 and TRBJ2-7; TRBD1 aligns across 9 bases. J lost 5 bases, V lost 0 bases, and 8 bases had no gene match. Germline CDR1 is MNHNY and CDR2 is SVGAGI (reference sequence). This CDR3 contains 16 residues. In nucleotides, the CDR3 is TGTGCCAGCAGTTACTCAGGGACAGGGTTTGTCGACGAGCAGTACTTC. As protein: CASSYSGTGFVDEQYF.

V and J are TRBV6-6 and TRBJ1-2; no reliable D call. Per the germline V gene, CDR1 is MNHNY and CDR2 is SVGAGI (reference sequence). The CDR3 loop spans 15 amino acids. The germline V and J ends were trimmed by 6 bases and 0 bases, with 14 bases remaining between them. The CDR3 sequence: CASSRKDGSNYGYTF. The CDR3 coding sequence is TGTGCCAGCAGCCGCAAGGACGGTTCTAACTATGGCTACACCTTC.